These 32 T cell receptor beta chains share one sample of origin, sequenced in a study of blood T cell repertoires in COVID-19. Generated by immunoSEQ multiplex PCR, the TCRdb table keeps only in-frame clones and is missing some. The sample yields 150,000 to 200,000 clones, roughly 81% seen once. Sequencing was done on a sample of peripheral blood. Source of these receptors: an elderly woman with COVID-19, enrolled during active disease.

This chain joins TRBV4-2 and TRBJ1-4; 8 bases are a match to TRBD1. Unmatched junction bases numbered 5, after V lost 1 base and J lost 4 bases. The germline V gene has CDR1 LGHNA and CDR2 YNFKEQ. The CDR3 length is 16 residues. The CDR3 bases are TGTGCCAGCAGCCAAGTGCAGGGGGCAATTAATGAAAAACTGTTTTTT. This sequence encodes CASSQVQGAINEKLFF.

This clone was detected only a few times. The chain recombines TRBV7-2 with TRBJ2-1, with a tentative D call TRBD2 (5 bases). Between the trimmed V and J ends, which lost 1 base and 1 base, there was a span of 11 bases. The CDR3 covers 16 residues. CDR1 and CDR2 from the germline V gene are SGHTA and FQGNSA. CDR3 region: CASSLVVGASYNEQFF. As DNA, the CDR3 is TGTGCCAGCAGCTTAGTGGTGGGAGCGTCCTACAATGAGCAGTTCTTC.

This clone showed up just once. V and J are TRBV27 and TRBJ1-1; 7 nucleotides agree with TRBD1. V lost 6 bases, J lost 3 bases, and 7 bases stayed unmatched. The CDR3 is 14 amino acids. Germline CDR1 MNHEY, CDR2 SMNVEV (reference sequence). The CDR3 nucleotides are TGTGCCAGCAGCTCGGGACAGCCCCACACTGAAGCTTTCTTT. It yields the protein CASSSGQPHTEAFF.

The chain links TRBV7-8 to TRBJ1-6; D not resolved. Germline CDR1 is SGHVS and CDR2 is FQNEAQ. V dropped 0 bases and J dropped 7 bases, with 10 bases sitting between them. The CDR3 sequence is 15 residues long. The CDR3 region is CASSLARSGNSPLHF. In DNA form, the CDR3 reads TGTGCCAGCAGCTTAGCGAGGTCGGGAAATTCACCCCTCCACTTT. The full variable domain, rest sourced from reference TRBV7-8 and TRBJ1-6, is GAGVSQSPRYKVAKRGQDVALRCDPISGHVSLFWYQQALGQGPEFLTYFQNEAQLDKSGLPSDRFFAERPEGSVSTLKIQRTQQEDSAVYLCASSLARSGNSPLHFGNGTRLTVT.

The CDR3 reads CASSGQGTVNTEAFF. CDR3 bases: TGTGCCAGCAGTGGACAAGGGACAGTTAACACTGAAGCTTTCTTT. The chain is built from TRBV2 and TRBJ1-1; 7 positions match TRBD1. After removal of 4 bases from V and 2 bases from J, the junction contained 7 bases not matched to a gene. The CDR3 consists of 15 residues. CDR1 SNHLY and CDR2 FYNNEI come from the germline V gene.

V usage is TRBV6-5 and J usage is TRBJ1-4, with 7 positions matching TRBD1. Germline CDR1 MNHEY, CDR2 SVGAGI. V lost 3 bases and J lost 8; bases outside the gene matches: 12. This CDR3 region has 16 residues. The CDR3 DNA reads as TGTGCCAGCAGTTATTACAGGGGTACTGGGGAGGAAAAACTGTTTTTT. It yields the protein CASSYYRGTGEEKLFF.

The chain couples TRBV20-1 to TRBJ1-4; tentative D call: TRBD1 (6 bases). This CDR3 has 11 amino acids. The V end lost 5 bases, the J end lost 6 bases, and 7 bases lay between the germline ends. Germline V gene data show CDR1 as DFQATT and CDR2 as SNEGSKA (reference sequence). CDR3 nucleotides: TGCAGTGCTCGACAGGATGAAAAACTGTTTTTT. This encodes CSARQDEKLFF.

J is TRBJ2-7 and V is TRBV29-1; 10 bases are a match to TRBD2. V trimming: 5 bases; J trimming: 6 bases; junction bases outside the gene matches: 10. There are 14 residues in the CDR3. Germline CDR1 and CDR2: SQVTM and ANQGSEA. CDR3 residues: CSVSAGTSVAEQYF. The CDR3 bases are TGCAGCGTTTCCGCCGGGACTAGCGTTGCCGAGCAGTACTTC.

This rearrangement joins TRBV7-2 to TRBJ2-2; D is ambiguous. The CDR3 sequence is 13 residues long. Trimming removed 2 bases from V and 4 bases from J, with 5 bases in between. Germline values: CDR1 SGHTA, CDR2 FQGNSA. This CDR3 reads CASSLYITGELFF. The CDR3 region has the DNA TGTGCCAGCAGCTTATACATCACCGGGGAGCTGTTTTTT. The whole variable domain, filled in from reference TRBV7-2 and TRBJ2-2, reads GAGVSQSPSNKVTEKGKDVELRCDPISGHTALYWYRQSLGQGLEFLIYFQGNSAPDKSGLPSDRFSAERTGGSVSTLTIQRTQQEDSAVYLCASSLYITGELFFGEGSRLTVL.

The chain has TRBV5-1 and TRBJ2-5; no clear D. Germline CDR1 reads SGHRS; CDR2 reads YFSETQ. V dropped 4 bases and J dropped 1 base, with 11 bases sitting between them. The CDR3 length is 14 residues. The CDR3 sequence is CASSPSYFQETQYF. For the CDR3, the DNA is TGCGCCAGCAGCCCTTCTTACTTCCAAGAGACCCAGTACTTC.

This rearrangement joins TRBV12-3 or TRBV12-4 to TRBJ1-2, with TRBD1 identical over 8 bases. The CDR3 is 13 amino acids. J was trimmed by 6 bases and V by 6 bases; bases with no gene match: 6. This CDR3 is CASRKRTGHGYTF. The CDR3 DNA sequence: TGTGCCAGCAGAAAACGGACAGGGCATGGCTACACCTTC.

The chain has TRBV14 and TRBJ1-2; a weak D match, TRBD1 (5 bases). V lost 4 bases, J lost 0 bases, and 12 bases lay in between. This CDR3 has 15 amino acids. Germline loops: CDR1 SGHDN, CDR2 FVKESK. This CDR3 is CASSPSLGANYGYTF. DNA of the CDR3: TGTGCCAGCAGCCCGTCGCTAGGGGCTAACTATGGCTACACCTTC. The variable domain in full, completed from reference TRBV14 and TRBJ1-2, reads EAGVTQFPSHSVIEKGQTVTLRCDPISGHDNLYWYRRVMGKEIKFLLHFVKESKQDESGMPNNRFLAERTGGTYSTLKVQPAELEDSGVYFCASSPSLGANYGYTFGSGTRLTVV.

The chain links TRBV19 to TRBJ2-7; weak D call: TRBD2 (6 bases). The CDR3 extends over 15 amino acids. Trimming pared 4 bases from V and 0 bases from J, leaving 13 bases between. Germline V gives CDR1 LNHDA, CDR2 SQIVND (reference sequence). The CDR3 DNA reads TGTGCCAGTAGTAGAGGGACTGGCGACTCCTACGAGCAGTACTTC. Encoded protein: CASSRGTGDSYEQYF.

This clone was observed a handful of times. The V call is TRBV11-3, the J call TRBJ1-1; no clear D. The CDR3 extends over 13 amino acids. V dropped 1 base and J dropped 6 bases, with 9 bases sitting between them. Germline CDR1 SGHNT, CDR2 YENEEA. The CDR3: CASSLGGIAEAFF. In nucleotides, the CDR3 is TGTGCCAGCAGCTTAGGAGGCATAGCTGAAGCTTTCTTT.

V gene TRBV5-6 combines with J gene TRBJ1-1, with 7 positions matching TRBD1. The CDR3 spans 15 residues. Germline assignment: CDR1 SGHDT and CDR2 YYEEEE. V trimming: 3 bases; J trimming: 0 bases; junction bases outside the gene matches: 5. The CDR3 DNA sequence: TGTGCCAGCAGCTCTGCCGGGACAGTGAACACTGAAGCTTTCTTT. It is translated as CASSSAGTVNTEAFF.

The chain combines TRBV18 with TRBJ2-1, with 9 bases that match TRBD1. The CDR3 has 15 amino acids. Germline assignment: CDR1 KGHSH and CDR2 LQKENI. V lost 6 bases to trimming and J lost 2 bases; unmatched junction nucleotides: 5. This CDR3 is CASSLGQGTYNEQFF. For the CDR3, the DNA is TGTGCCAGCTCCCTCGGACAGGGGACCTACAATGAGCAGTTCTTC. The full variable domain, completed using reference TRBV18 and TRBJ2-1, is NAGVMQNPRHLVRRRGQEARLRCSPMKGHSHVYWYRQLPEEGLKFMVYLQKENIIDESGMPKERFSAEFPKEGPSILRIQQVVRGDSAAYFCASSLGQGTYNEQFFGPGTRLTVL.

The rearrangement uses TRBV5-1 and TRBJ2-1; 8 nucleotides align to TRBD2. The CDR3 is made up of 15 amino acids. J lost 7 bases, V lost 0 bases, and 6 bases had no gene match. CDR1 and CDR2 from the germline V gene are SGHRS and YFSETQ. CDR3: CASSLATGGSNEQFF. The CDR3 coding sequence is TGCGCCAGCAGCTTGGCTACGGGAGGGAGTAATGAGCAGTTCTTC.

The chain carries TRBV28 and TRBJ2-7, with a weak D call TRBD2 (6 bases). With 10 bases removed from V and 0 bases from J, the gap between germline ends came to 16 bases. This CDR3 contains 14 residues. The germline gives CDR1 MDHEN, CDR2 SYDVKM. CDR3 residues: CATFSGSYSYEQYF. DNA of the CDR3: TGTGCCACCTTTAGCGGTTCCTACTCCTACGAGCAGTACTTC.

The chain is built from TRBV6-6 and TRBJ2-6; maybe TRBD1 (6 bases). Per the germline V gene, CDR1 is MNHNY and CDR2 is SVGAGI (reference sequence). Between the trimmed V and J ends, which lost 6 bases and 0 bases, there was a span of 12 bases. There are 16 residues in the CDR3. The CDR3 bases are TGTGCCAGCAGCTACGCGGACAGCTCTGGGGCCAACGTCCTGACTTTC. It specifies CASSYADSSGANVLTF.

The V gene is TRBV7-9, the J gene TRBJ2-1; 14 bases fit TRBD2. V dropped 4 bases and J dropped 1; count of bases not matched to a gene: 6. The CDR3 has 18 amino acids. Germline-derived CDR1 and CDR2 are SEHNR and FQNEAQ (reference sequence). This CDR3 is CASSSSWTSGGSYNEQFF. In nucleotides, the CDR3 is TGTGCCAGCAGCTCCTCATGGACTAGCGGGGGGTCCTACAATGAGCAGTTCTTC.

Here the CDR3 reads CASRPTGEYGYTF. The CDR3 coding sequence is TGTGCCAGCAGGCCGACAGGGGAGTATGGCTACACCTTC. The V call is TRBV27, the J call TRBJ1-2, with 8 bases lining up with TRBD1. The CDR3 loop spans 13 amino acids. Germline CDR1 is MNHEY and CDR2 is SMNVEV (reference sequence). After removal of 6 bases from V and 5 bases from J, the junction contained 5 bases not matched to a gene.

CDR3 DNA sequence: TGTGCCAGCGTGGAGAAGGATGGCTACACCTTC. Amino acid sequence: CASVEKDGYTF. J is TRBJ1-2 and V is TRBV5-4; D is undetermined. Looked up from germline, CDR1 is SGHNT and CDR2 is YYREEE (reference sequence). V gave up 7 bases and J gave up 6 bases, with 10 bases separating them. The CDR3 runs to 11 residues.

The chain uses TRBV5-4 and TRBJ2-3, with unresolved D. The CDR3 totals 15 residues. V lost 4 bases, J lost 2 bases, and 14 bases lay in between. CDR1 and CDR2 from the germline V gene are SGHNT and YYREEE (reference sequence). The DNA of the CDR3 is TGTGCCAGCAGCCCCCGGAGACTTGCCACAGATACGCAGTATTTT. Translating gives CASSPRRLATDTQYF.

The count of this clone is one. The rearrangement joins TRBV7-8 to TRBJ2-1; TRBD2 matches at 9 bases. Germline CDR1 is SGHVS and CDR2 is FQNEAQ. The CDR3 has 15 amino acids. J lost 10 bases, V lost 5 bases, and 12 bases had no gene match. DNA of the CDR3: TGTGCCAGCAGCACGAGGCAGCGGGGGGTAGGGGAGCAGTTCTTC. It is translated as CASSTRQRGVGEQFF.

This clone has a single count. The chain links TRBV7-9 to TRBJ2-1; D is possibly TRBD2 (5 bases). Germline loops: CDR1 SEHNR, CDR2 FQNEAQ (reference sequence). Trimming pared 5 bases from V and 5 bases from J, leaving 16 bases between. This CDR3 comprises 15 residues. In DNA form, the CDR3 reads TGTGCCAGCAGCGAACCGACCCGGGGTCACAATGAGCAGTTCTTC. Protein sequence: CASSEPTRGHNEQFF. Full variable domain (missing parts from reference TRBV7-9 and TRBJ2-1): DTGVSQNPRHKITKRGQNVTFRCDPISEHNRLYWYRQTLGQGPEFLTYFQNEAQLEKSRLLSDRFSAERPKGSFSTLEIQRTEQGDSAMYLCASSEPTRGHNEQFFGPGTRLTVL.

V and J are TRBV5-1 and TRBJ2-5; 8 nucleotides line up with TRBD1. Germline CDR1 and CDR2: SGHRS and YFSETQ. V shed 1 base, J shed 4 bases, and the junction held 6 bases outside the gene matches. The CDR3 is 15 residues long. The CDR3 sequence is CASSLTGGNGETQYF. CDR3 bases: TGCGCCAGCAGCTTGACAGGGGGGAACGGAGAGACCCAGTACTTC.

The genes are TRBV7-6 and TRBJ2-2, with 7 bases identical to TRBD2. The V and J ends lost 3 bases and 6 bases, in that order; junction bases with no gene match: 4. The CDR3 sequence is 14 residues long. The V gene's germline CDR1 is SGHVS and CDR2 FNYEAQ. This CDR3 reads CASSFAGAAGELFF. DNA for the CDR3: TGTGCCAGCAGCTTCGCGGGAGCGGCCGGGGAGCTGTTTTTT. Based on the CDR3 plus reference TRBV7-6 and TRBJ2-2, the full variable domain is GAGVSQSPRYKVTKRGQDVALRCDPISGHVSLYWYRQALGQGPEFLTYFNYEAQQDKSGLPNDRFSAERPEGSISTLTIQRTEQRDSAMYRCASSFAGAAGELFFGEGSRLTVL.

The chain joins TRBV4-3 to TRBJ1-2; 7 bases align to TRBD1. Germline lookup yields CDR1 LGHNA and CDR2 YSLEER. The CDR3 is 15 amino acids. Trimming took 4 bases from V and 2 from J; bases not matched to a gene: 7. The CDR3 nucleotides are TGCGCCAGCAGCCCGGGACAGAATATAAACTATGGCTACACCTTC. Protein product: CASSPGQNINYGYTF.

The chain links TRBV7-2 to TRBJ2-7; the D gene is possibly TRBD2 (7 bases). V was trimmed by 1 base and J by 7 bases, leaving 23 bases between them. This CDR3 contains 17 residues. Germline V gene lookup returns CDR1 SGHTA and CDR2 FQGNSA. In DNA, the CDR3 is TGTGCCAGCAGCTTAGGGGGGGCCAGCGGGGACGCCTTGGAGCAGTACTTC. Translated: CASSLGGASGDALEQYF.

J is TRBJ2-7 and V is TRBV9, with D possibly matching TRBD1 (6 bases). There are 15 residues in the CDR3. V was shortened by 0 bases and J by 2 bases, with 12 bases between the two germline ends. Germline CDR1 is SGDLS and CDR2 is YYNGEE. In DNA, the CDR3 is TGTGCCAGCAGCGTAGGGGGGCAGGGTACCTACGAGCAGTACTTC. Translation gives CASSVGGQGTYEQYF.

This clone has a handful of counts. The chain combines TRBV5-6 with TRBJ2-5, with 8 bases matching TRBD1. The CDR3 is 15 amino acids. V shed 5 bases and J 0 bases; nucleotides not matched to a gene: 6. CDR1 is SGHDT, CDR2 YYEEEE, per germline. The CDR3 sequence: CASSSDRGYQETQYF. As DNA, the CDR3 is TGTGCCAGCAGTTCCGACAGGGGATACCAAGAGACCCAGTACTTC.

The chain has TRBV6-2 or TRBV6-3 and TRBJ2-7, with TRBD2 as a possible D gene (6 bases). CDR1 and CDR2 (germline): MNHEY, SVGEGT. The CDR3 consists of 14 residues. Trimming removed 2 bases at V and 2 bases at J, with 10 bases between. CDR3 in amino acids: CASSYGGRPYEQYF. CDR3 in DNA: TGTGCCAGCAGTTACGGGGGGAGGCCCTACGAGCAGTACTTC.